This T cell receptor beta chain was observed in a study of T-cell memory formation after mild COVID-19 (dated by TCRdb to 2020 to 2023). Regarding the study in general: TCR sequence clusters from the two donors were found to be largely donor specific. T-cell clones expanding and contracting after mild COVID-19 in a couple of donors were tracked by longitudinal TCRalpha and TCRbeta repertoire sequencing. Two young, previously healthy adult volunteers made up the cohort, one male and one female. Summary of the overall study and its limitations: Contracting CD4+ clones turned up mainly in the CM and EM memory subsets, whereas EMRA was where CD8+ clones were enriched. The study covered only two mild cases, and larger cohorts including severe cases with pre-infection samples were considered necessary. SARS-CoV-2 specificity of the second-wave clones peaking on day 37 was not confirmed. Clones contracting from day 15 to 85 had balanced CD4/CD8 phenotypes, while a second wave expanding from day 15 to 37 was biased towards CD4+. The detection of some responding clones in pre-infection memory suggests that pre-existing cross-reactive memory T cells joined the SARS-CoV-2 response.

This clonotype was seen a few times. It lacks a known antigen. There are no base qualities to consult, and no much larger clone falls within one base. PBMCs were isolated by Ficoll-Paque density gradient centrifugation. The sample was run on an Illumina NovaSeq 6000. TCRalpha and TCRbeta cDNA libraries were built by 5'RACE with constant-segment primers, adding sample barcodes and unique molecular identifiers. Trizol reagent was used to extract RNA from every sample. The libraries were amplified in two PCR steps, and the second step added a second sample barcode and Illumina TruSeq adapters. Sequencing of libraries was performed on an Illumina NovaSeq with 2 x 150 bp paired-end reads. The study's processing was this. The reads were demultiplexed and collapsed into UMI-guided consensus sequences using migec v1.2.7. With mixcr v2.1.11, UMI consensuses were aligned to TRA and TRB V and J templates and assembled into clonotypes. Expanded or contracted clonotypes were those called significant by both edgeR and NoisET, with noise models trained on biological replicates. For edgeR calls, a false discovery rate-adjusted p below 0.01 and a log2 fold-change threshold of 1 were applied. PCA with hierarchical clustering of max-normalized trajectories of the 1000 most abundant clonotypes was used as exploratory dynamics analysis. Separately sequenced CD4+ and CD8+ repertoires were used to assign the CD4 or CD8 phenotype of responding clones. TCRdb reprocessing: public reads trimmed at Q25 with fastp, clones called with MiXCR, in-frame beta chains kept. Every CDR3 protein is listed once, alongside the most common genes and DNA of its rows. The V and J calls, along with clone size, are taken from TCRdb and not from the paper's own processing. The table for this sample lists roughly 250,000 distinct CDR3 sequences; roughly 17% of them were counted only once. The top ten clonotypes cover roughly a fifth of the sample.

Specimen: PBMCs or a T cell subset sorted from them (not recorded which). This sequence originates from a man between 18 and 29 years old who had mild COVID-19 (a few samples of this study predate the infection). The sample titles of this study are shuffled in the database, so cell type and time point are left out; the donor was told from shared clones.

Here the CDR3 is given as CASSPRIDSPLHF. The DNA sequence is as follows: TGTGCCAGCTCGCCCCGTATCGATTCACCCCTCCACTTT. Recombination connected TRBV6-1 to TRBJ1-6; no confident D gene assignment can be made. The germline V gene gives CDR1 as MNHNS and CDR2 as SASEGT. V loses 8 bases, J loses 8 bases, and the germline ends lie 13 bases apart. Spanning cysteine to phenylalanine, the CDR3 consists of 13 amino acids. The only DNA kept is the CDR3, 39 bases in frame from the first base.